Listed below are T cell receptor beta chains from one sample, sequenced in a study of blood T cell repertoires in COVID-19. Sequencing used immunoSEQ multiplex PCR; TCRdb keeps in-frame clones, though not all of them. The data show around 320,000 clones, approximately 88% seen once. Sequencing was performed on peripheral blood. The receptors come from a woman aged 25-40 years who had recovered from COVID-19. CDR3s include the opening cysteine and the closing phenylalanine or tryptophan. A D gene is named only where the DNA matches it firmly. Clone size, where shown, is once, few, many, or a class for clones that have expanded.

size: .
V: TRBV6-5
J: TRBJ1-4
D: TRBD1
DNA: TGTGCCAGCAGGAGCGGACAGGTCAATAATGAAAAACTGTTTTTT
CDR3: CASRSGQVNNEKLFF

size: .
V: TRBV6-1
J: TRBJ2-7
D: TRBD1
DNA: TGTGCCAGCAGTGAAAGGGGGGACAGGGGCAACTACGAGCAGTACTTC
CDR3: CASSERGDRGNYEQYF

size: .
V: TRBV29-1
J: TRBJ2-1
D: .
DNA: TGCAGCGTTGAAAACAGGGGGGGAGAGCAGTTCTTC
CDR3: CSVENRGGEQFF

size: .
V: TRBV28
J: TRBJ1-1
D: TRBD1
DNA: TGTGCCAGCAGGGATAGTCGGGGACAGTCGAACACTGAAGCTTTCTTT
CDR3: CASRDSRGQSNTEAFF

size: .
V: TRBV6-4
J: TRBJ2-7
D: .
DNA: TGTGCCAGCCTAAGCGGCAACCCCTCCTACGAGCAGTACTTC
CDR3: CASLSGNPSYEQYF

size: once
V: TRBV28
J: TRBJ2-4
D: TRBD1
DNA: TGTGCCAGCAGTGTAAAACAGGGGGGTCGGGTGGCCAAAAACATTCAGTACTTC
CDR3: CASSVKQGGRVAKNIQYF

size: .
V: TRBV19
J: TRBJ1-6
D: TRBD1
DNA: TGTGCCAGTAGCGGGACAGACAATTCACCCCTCCACTTT
CDR3: CASSGTDNSPLHF

size: .
V: TRBV6-1
J: TRBJ1-5
D: .
DNA: TGTGCCAGCAGTGAAGTCGGCCCCCAGGGATTTCAGCCCCAGCATTTT
CDR3: CASSEVGPQGFQPQHF

size: .
V: TRBV27
J: TRBJ1-1
D: .
DNA: TGTGCCAGCATTTCAAGAGGGTACACTGAAGCTTTCTTT
CDR3: CASISRGYTEAFF

size: .
V: TRBV6-1
J: TRBJ2-5
D: .
DNA: TGTGCCAGCAGTGAAGCGCTCCTAGAAGAGACCCAGTACTTC
CDR3: CASSEALLEETQYF

size: .
V: TRBV19
J: TRBJ1-5
D: .
DNA: TGTGCCAGTACCGTACAGGGTCTCCAGCCCCAGCATTTT
CDR3: CASTVQGLQPQHF

size: .
V: TRBV28
J: TRBJ1-3
D: TRBD1
DNA: TGTGCCACGATTACCGTACAGGGGGGAGGTGGAAACACCATATATTTT
CDR3: CATITVQGGGGNTIYF

size: .
V: TRBV5-1
J: TRBJ2-3
D: .
DNA: TGCGCCAGCAGCTTGGGTACTAGCACAGATACGCAGTATTTT
CDR3: CASSLGTSTDTQYF

size: .
V: TRBV7-8
J: TRBJ1-5
D: TRBD1
DNA: TGTGCCAGCAGCGCTACCCCGGGACAGGGGAAGGCTCAGCCCCAGCATTTT
CDR3: CASSATPGQGKAQPQHF

size: few
V: TRBV7-9
J: TRBJ1-1
D: .
DNA: TGTGCCAGCAGCTTAATAGTTCCTGAAGCTTTCTTT
CDR3: CASSLIVPEAFF

size: .
V: TRBV6-5
J: TRBJ1-6
D: TRBD1
DNA: TGTGCCAGCAGTTACTTGACCGGGACAGGGCACTCACCCCTCCACTTT
CDR3: CASSYLTGTGHSPLHF

size: .
V: TRBV3-1/TRBV3-2
J: TRBJ1-4
D: .
DNA: TGTGCCAGCAGCCACAGCGGGGGTGGGGGTGAAAAACTGTTTTTT
CDR3: CASSHSGGGGEKLFF

size: once
V: TRBV5-1
J: TRBJ1-1
D: .
DNA: TGCGCCAGCAGCTTCGATCAAGGAGGCACTGAAGCTTTCTTT
CDR3: CASSFDQGGTEAFF

size: many
V: TRBV7-9
J: TRBJ2-3
D: TRBD2
DNA: TGTGCCAGCAGCTCGGGACTAGCGGGGGGTCTTTTAGATACGCAGTATTTT
CDR3: CASSSGLAGGLLDTQYF

size: .
V: TRBV15
J: TRBJ2-6
D: .
DNA: TGTGCCACCAGCAGAAGCGGCTCTGGGGCCAACGTCCTGACTTTC
CDR3: CATSRSGSGANVLTF

size: few
V: TRBV5-6
J: TRBJ2-7
D: .
DNA: TGTGCCAGCAGCTCTGGTGGGGGGGCGAGAGAGCAGTACTTC
CDR3: CASSSGGGAREQYF

size: .
V: TRBV6-1
J: TRBJ2-1
D: .
DNA: TGTGCCAGCAGTGAAACGCAGGGTTTGAACCAGTTCTTC
CDR3: CASSETQGLNQFF

size: once
V: TRBV7-9
J: TRBJ1-4
D: TRBD1
DNA: TGTGCCAGCAGCGTAACAGGGGCAACTAATGAAAAACTGTTTTTT
CDR3: CASSVTGATNEKLFF

size: few
V: TRBV4-3
J: TRBJ2-1
D: .
DNA: TGCGCCAGCAGCCAAGATCAGGGCTACAATGAGCAGTTCTTC
CDR3: CASSQDQGYNEQFF

size: .
V: TRBV28
J: TRBJ1-1
D: TRBD1
DNA: TGTGCCAGCAGTCTACAGGGGCCGAGGGACACTGAAGCTTTCTTT
CDR3: CASSLQGPRDTEAFF

size: .
V: TRBV6-5
J: TRBJ1-5
D: .
DNA: TGTGCCAGCAGTACGCAGTATAGCAATCAGCCCCAGCATTTT
CDR3: CASSTQYSNQPQHF

size: .
V: TRBV18
J: TRBJ2-3
D: .
DNA: TGTGCCAGCTCAACCAGGTCCCACACAGATACGCAGTATTTT
CDR3: CASSTRSHTDTQYF

size: .
V: TRBV24-1
J: TRBJ2-1
D: TRBD1
DNA: TGTGCCACCAGTGATTTGGGGACAGGGAGCTCCTACAATGAGCAGTTCTTC
CDR3: CATSDLGTGSSYNEQFF

size: .
V: TRBV19
J: TRBJ2-5
D: TRBD1
DNA: TGTGCCAGTAGTCGGGGACAGAAGATTGGGGAGACCCAGTACTTC
CDR3: CASSRGQKIGETQYF

size: .
V: TRBV4-1
J: TRBJ2-2
D: TRBD2
DNA: TGCGCCAGCAGCCCGAGGACTAGCGGAAGCACCGGGGAGCTGTTTTTT
CDR3: CASSPRTSGSTGELFF

size: .
V: TRBV28
J: TRBJ2-5
D: .
DNA: TGTGCCAGCACCCCGGAAACAGTAAGGGAGGAGACCCAGTACTTC
CDR3: CASTPETVREETQYF

size: .
V: TRBV19
J: TRBJ2-3
D: TRBD1
DNA: TGTGCCAGTAGTATCAGGGGGAATAGGGCCACAGATACGCAGTATTTT
CDR3: CASSIRGNRATDTQYF

size: .
V: TRBV9
J: TRBJ2-3
D: TRBD2
DNA: TGTGCCAGCAGCCCACGGACTAGCGCGCTCTTAGATACGCAGTATTTT
CDR3: CASSPRTSALLDTQYF

size: once
V: TRBV4-3
J: TRBJ1-1
D: .
DNA: TGCGCCAGCAGCGATACAGGGAAGATGAACACTGAAGCTTTCTTT
CDR3: CASSDTGKMNTEAFF

size: .
V: TRBV9
J: TRBJ2-1
D: TRBD1
DNA: TGTGCCAGCAGCGTAGAGGGACAGGGAGTCAATGAGCAGTTCTTC
CDR3: CASSVEGQGVNEQFF

size: .
V: TRBV10-2
J: TRBJ2-7
D: .
DNA: TGCGCCAGCAGTATCAAACAGCAGAGCTACGAGCAGTACTTC
CDR3: CASSIKQQSYEQYF

size: .
V: TRBV7-3
J: TRBJ2-1
D: TRBD1
DNA: TGTGCCAGCAGCTTAAGACCCCGCCAGGGGGCGTTCGATGAGCAGTTCTTC
CDR3: CASSLRPRQGAFDEQFF

size: few
V: TRBV6-5
J: TRBJ1-5
D: .
DNA: TGTGCCAGCAGTAACAGGCTAGACAATCAGCCCCAGCATTTT
CDR3: CASSNRLDNQPQHF

size: .
V: TRBV5-5
J: TRBJ1-1
D: .
DNA: TGTGCCAGCAGCTTACCCGCCGGTGAAGCTTTCTTT
CDR3: CASSLPAGEAFF

size: .
V: TRBV28
J: TRBJ2-1
D: .
DNA: TGTGCCAGCAGAACGGGTTCCTACTACAATGAGCAGTTCTTC
CDR3: CASRTGSYYNEQFF

size: .
V: TRBV6-2/TRBV6-3
J: TRBJ2-1
D: .
DNA: TGTGCCAGCAGTTCCCTGGCAGGGAATGAGCAGTTCTTC
CDR3: CASSSLAGNEQFF

size: few
V: TRBV27
J: TRBJ1-5
D: .
DNA: TGTGCCAGCAGTTTGCGGGACAGCAATCAGCCCCAGCATTTT
CDR3: CASSLRDSNQPQHF

size: .
V: TRBV2
J: TRBJ1-4
D: .
DNA: TGTGCCAGCAGTGGTCCTGCAGGGGCTAATGAAAAACTGTTTTTT
CDR3: CASSGPAGANEKLFF

size: .
V: TRBV11-2
J: TRBJ1-5
D: TRBD1
DNA: TGTGCCAGCAGCTTAGGGACAGGGGATCAGCCCCAGCATTTT
CDR3: CASSLGTGDQPQHF

size: .
V: TRBV7-9
J: TRBJ1-2
D: .
DNA: TGTGCCAGCAGCTTTGGAGACTATGGCTACACCTTC
CDR3: CASSFGDYGYTF

size: once
V: TRBV4-3
J: TRBJ1-4
D: TRBD1
DNA: TGCGCCAGCAGCCCCGAACTCACAGGGGGCGAGGAAAAACTGTTTTTT
CDR3: CASSPELTGGEEKLFF

size: .
V: TRBV2
J: TRBJ1-2
D: TRBD1
DNA: TGTGCCAGCAGGACAGGGGGCTATGGCTACACCTTC
CDR3: CASRTGGYGYTF

size: .
V: TRBV6-5
J: TRBJ1-2
D: TRBD1
DNA: TGTGCCAGCAGTTCCAGGACAGGGGTGCAAGATGGCTACACCTTC
CDR3: CASSSRTGVQDGYTF

size: .
V: TRBV5-1
J: TRBJ1-2
D: .
DNA: TGCGCCAGCAGCCCTACAGAGAACTATGGCTACACCTTC
CDR3: CASSPTENYGYTF

size: once
V: TRBV29-1
J: TRBJ1-1
D: .
DNA: TGCAGCGTTCTAGGCGGCGGGTACACTGAAGCTTTCTTT
CDR3: CSVLGGGYTEAFF

size: .
V: TRBV7-9
J: TRBJ1-1
D: .
DNA: TGTGCCAGCAGCCTGGGCACAGGGACGAACACTGAAGCTTTCTTT
CDR3: CASSLGTGTNTEAFF

size: .
V: TRBV16
J: TRBJ1-5
D: .
DNA: TGTGCCAGCAGGCGACAGCAGGGCAATCAGCCCCAGCATTTT
CDR3: CASRRQQGNQPQHF

size: .
V: TRBV30
J: TRBJ1-1
D: .
DNA: TGTGCCCGATCCTCGGGGATGAACACTGAAGCTTTCTTT
CDR3: CARSSGMNTEAFF

size: .
V: TRBV6-5
J: TRBJ2-5
D: .
DNA: TGTGCCAGCAGTCACAGACCCCAAGAGACCCAGTACTTC
CDR3: CASSHRPQETQYF

size: .
V: TRBV5-1
J: TRBJ2-3
D: TRBD2
DNA: TGCGCCAGCAGCTTGGCTGGCGGGGGGGCTCCCCTAGGCACAGATACGCAGTATTTT
CDR3: CASSLAGGGAPLGTDTQYF

size: .
V: TRBV11-2
J: TRBJ2-6
D: .
DNA: TGTGCCAGCTGGGGAGGCCCCTCTGGGGCCAACGTCCTGACTTTC
CDR3: CASWGGPSGANVLTF

size: .
V: TRBV29-1
J: TRBJ2-1
D: TRBD1
DNA: TGCAGCGTTGACGACAGGGGGCTTTACAATGAGCAGTTCTTC
CDR3: CSVDDRGLYNEQFF

size: .
V: TRBV2
J: TRBJ2-7
D: .
DNA: TGTGCCAGCAGAGTAGGGGCCCTAAACTCCGAGCAGTACTTC
CDR3: CASRVGALNSEQYF